The sequence of this T cell receptor (beta chain) was determined in a study of CD8+ T cells in alopecia areata. Study summary: Each of the treated patients was given oral tofacitinib, 5 to 10 mg twice daily, for moderate-to-severe alopecia areata. Study findings and constraints: Persistence in scalp and blood during tofacitinib was observed for many expanded lesional clones.

This CDR3 comprises 14 residues. V dropped 4 bases and J dropped 2; count of bases not matched to a gene: 7. Germline V gives CDR1 GTSNPN, CDR2 SVGIG (reference sequence). The sample's treatment: oral pan-JAK inhibitor, 5-10 mg twice daily. On this clone: What it binds is not known.

Extraction and reverse transcription of RNA yielded cDNA as the sequencing template. This table comes from immunoSEQ multiplex PCR, and its TCRdb copy is limited to in-frame clones, with some not included. Of over 100,000 clones listed, more than 40% are singletons. The specimen comprised CD4+ T cells sorted from blood, sampled at week 4, from a patient treated with tofacitinib. The source is a human donor with alopecia areata. The chain is built from TRBV30 and TRBJ2-7, with 8 bases lining up with TRBD2. The DNA for the CDR3 is TGTGCCTGGAAACCTACTAGCGGACCCTACGAGCAGTACTTC. Protein: CAWKPTSGPYEQYF.